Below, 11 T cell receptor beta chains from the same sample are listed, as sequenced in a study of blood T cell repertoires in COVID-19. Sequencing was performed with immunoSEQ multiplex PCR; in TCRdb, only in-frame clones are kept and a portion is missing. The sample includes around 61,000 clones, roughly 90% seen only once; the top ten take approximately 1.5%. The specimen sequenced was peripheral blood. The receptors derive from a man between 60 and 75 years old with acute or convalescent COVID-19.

The CDR3 loop is CASSYSSPSGANVLTF. The CDR3 region has the DNA TGTGCCAGCAGTTACTCGAGCCCATCTGGGGCCAACGTCCTGACTTTC. J is TRBJ2-6 and V is TRBV6-2 or TRBV6-3; no clear D gene. The CDR3 contains 16 residues. CDR1 is MNHEY and CDR2 is SVGEGT in the germline V gene. V gave up 0 bases and J gave up 1 base, with 7 bases separating them.

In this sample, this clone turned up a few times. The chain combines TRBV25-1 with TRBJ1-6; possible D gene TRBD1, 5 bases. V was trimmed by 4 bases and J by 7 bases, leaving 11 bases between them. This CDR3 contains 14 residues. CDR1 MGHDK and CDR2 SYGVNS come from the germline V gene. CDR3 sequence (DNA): TGTGCCAGCAGTGGTACAGGAGGGAATTCACCCCTCCACTTT. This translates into CASSGTGGNSPLHF.

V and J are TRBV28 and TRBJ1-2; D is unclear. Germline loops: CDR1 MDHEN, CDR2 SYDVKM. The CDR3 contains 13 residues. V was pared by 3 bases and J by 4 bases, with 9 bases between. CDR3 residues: CASSFPGFYGYTF. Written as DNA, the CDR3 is TGTGCCAGCAGTTTCCCGGGATTCTATGGCTACACCTTC.

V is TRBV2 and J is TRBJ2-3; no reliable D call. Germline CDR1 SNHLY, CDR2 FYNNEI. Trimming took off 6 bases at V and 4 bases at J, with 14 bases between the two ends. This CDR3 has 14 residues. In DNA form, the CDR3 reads TGTGCCAGCAGCCCCGAGGTTCGGGCAGATACGCAGTATTTT. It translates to CASSPEVRADTQYF.

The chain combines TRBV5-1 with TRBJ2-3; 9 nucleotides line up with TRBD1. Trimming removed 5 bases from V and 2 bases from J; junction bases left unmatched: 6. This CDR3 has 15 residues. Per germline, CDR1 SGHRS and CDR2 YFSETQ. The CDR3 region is CASRGGTGTTDTQYF. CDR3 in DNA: TGCGCCAGCAGGGGCGGGACAGGGACCACAGATACGCAGTATTTT.

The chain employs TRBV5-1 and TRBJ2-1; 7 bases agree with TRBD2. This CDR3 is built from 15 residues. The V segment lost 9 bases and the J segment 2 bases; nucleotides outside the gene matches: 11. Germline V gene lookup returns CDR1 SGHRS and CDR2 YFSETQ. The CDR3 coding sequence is TGCGCCACTGCCCTGGCGGGGGATGCCTACAATGAGCAGTTCTTC. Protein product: CATALAGDAYNEQFF.

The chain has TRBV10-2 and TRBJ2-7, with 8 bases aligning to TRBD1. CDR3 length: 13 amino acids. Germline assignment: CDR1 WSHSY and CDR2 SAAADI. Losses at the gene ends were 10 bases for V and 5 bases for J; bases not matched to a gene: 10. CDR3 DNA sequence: TGCGCCATCTGGCAGGGGGCGCCCCACGAGCAGTACTTC. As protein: CAIWQGAPHEQYF.

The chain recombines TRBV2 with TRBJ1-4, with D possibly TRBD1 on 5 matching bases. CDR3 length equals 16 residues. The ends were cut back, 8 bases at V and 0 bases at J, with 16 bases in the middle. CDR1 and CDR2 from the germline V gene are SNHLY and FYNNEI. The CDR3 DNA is TGTGCCAGCCGTCTCAGGGCCCATGCAACTAATGAAAAACTGTTTTTT. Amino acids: CASRLRAHATNEKLFF.

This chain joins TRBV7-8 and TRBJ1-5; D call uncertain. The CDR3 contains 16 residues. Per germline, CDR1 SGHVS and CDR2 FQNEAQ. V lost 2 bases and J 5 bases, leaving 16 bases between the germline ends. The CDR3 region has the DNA TGTGCCAGCAGCTTACACGAGGGAAAGGGCGATCAGCCCCAGCATTTT. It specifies CASSLHEGKGDQPQHF.

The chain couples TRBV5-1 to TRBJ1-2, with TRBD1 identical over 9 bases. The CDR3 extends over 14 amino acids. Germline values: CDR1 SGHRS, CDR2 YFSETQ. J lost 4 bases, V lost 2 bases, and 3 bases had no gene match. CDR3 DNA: TGCGCCAGCAGCTTAGGGGGACAGGGCTATGGCTACACCTTC. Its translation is CASSLGGQGYGYTF.

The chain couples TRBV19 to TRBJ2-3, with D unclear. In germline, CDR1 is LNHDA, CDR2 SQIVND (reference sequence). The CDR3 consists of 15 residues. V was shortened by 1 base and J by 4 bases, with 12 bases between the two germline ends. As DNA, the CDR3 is TGTGCCAGTAGTATAGCCCAGACAAACGCAGATACGCAGTATTTT. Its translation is CASSIAQTNADTQYF.